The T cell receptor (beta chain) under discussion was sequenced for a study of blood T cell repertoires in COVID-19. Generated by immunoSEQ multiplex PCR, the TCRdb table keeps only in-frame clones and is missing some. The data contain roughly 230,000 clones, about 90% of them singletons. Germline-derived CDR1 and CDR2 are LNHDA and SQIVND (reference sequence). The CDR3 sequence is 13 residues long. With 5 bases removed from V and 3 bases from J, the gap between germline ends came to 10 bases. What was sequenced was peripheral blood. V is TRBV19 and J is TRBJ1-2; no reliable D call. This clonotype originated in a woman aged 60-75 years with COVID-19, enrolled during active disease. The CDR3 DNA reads TGTGCCAGTAGTGAGGCTATCGACTATGGCTACACCTTC. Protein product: CASSEAIDYGYTF.